The 21 T cell receptor beta chains reported below all come from one sample, sequenced in a study of T cells in Graves' hyperthyroidism and ophthalmopathy. From RNA transcripts, TCR beta CDR3 regions were amplified. An initial round of RT-PCR targeting the TCR CDR3 relied on the HTBI primer set. TCRdb called the multiplex PCR reads again in MiXCR, with one record for every CDR3 protein. The sample has more than 50,000 distinct CDR3 sequences, under 70% seen once; the top ten hold about 3.3%. Source material: blood. These receptors all come from a woman between 55 and 75 years old with Graves' ophthalmopathy.

Concerning this clonotype: Mismatch with germline at one junction end may stem from a read error. The rearrangement joins TRBV2 to TRBJ2-2; 10 bases fit TRBD2. Germline V gene lookup returns CDR1 SNHLY and CDR2 FYNNEI. The CDR3 runs to 15 residues. CDR3 coding DNA: TGTGCCAGCAGCGAAGCGGGGGGGGGGGTCGGGGAGCTGTTTTTT. It is translated as CASSEAGGGVGELFF.

At least ten counts were recorded for this clonotype. V gene TRBV18 combines with J gene TRBJ2-7, with D possibly being TRBD2 (6 bases). Trimming cost V 5 bases and J 0 bases, with 14 bases left between them. The CDR3 length is 15 residues. Germline V lookup: CDR1 KGHSH, CDR2 LQKENI. This chain's CDR3 is CASSSTGTASYEQYF. The CDR3 nucleotides are TGTGCCAGCTCATCAACCGGGACTGCCTCCTACGAGCAGTACTTC.

This clonotype was recorded many times. The J gene is TRBJ1-5, the V gene TRBV2; possibly TRBD1 for D (5 bases). V was trimmed by 0 bases and J by 4 bases, leaving 10 bases between them. This CDR3 spans 15 amino acids. CDR1 and CDR2 from the germline V gene are SNHLY and FYNNEI. The CDR3 DNA is TGTGCCAGCAGTGAAGCTAGGGCAGGGAATCAGCCCCAGCATTTT. The encoded protein is CASSEARAGNQPQHF.

CDR3 nucleotide sequence: TGTGCCAGCAGCCCGTTCCTCTCCTACAATGAGCAGTTCTTC. This gives the protein CASSPFLSYNEQFF. V usage is TRBV7-3 and J usage is TRBJ2-1, with D unclear. Germline V gives CDR1 SGHTA, CDR2 FQGTGA. The V and J ends lost 5 bases and 0 bases respectively, with 8 bases between them. The CDR3 consists of 14 residues.

With respect to this clonotype: This CDR3 fails to terminate in the conserved phenylalanine or tryptophan, so it likely reflects a read error. The CDR3 sequence: CSAREWGDQPQYC. The CDR3 DNA is TGCAGTGCTAGGGAGTGGGGAGATCAGCCCCAGTACTGC. The chain employs TRBV20-1 and TRBJ2-5; D is perhaps TRBD2 (5 bases). Germline V CDR1 and CDR2: DFQATT, SNEGSKA (reference sequence). Deletions cut 3 bases from V and 9 bases from J, with 17 bases between. The CDR3 has 13 residues.

This rearrangement joins TRBV24-1 to TRBJ2-5; D may be TRBD1 (7 bases). This CDR3 spans 14 amino acids. V was clipped by 4 bases and J by 4 bases, with 12 bases between them. Germline V gene sequence: CDR1 KGHDR, CDR2 SFDVKD. This chain's CDR3 is CATSDRQGGETQYF. The CDR3 DNA is TGTGCCACCAGTGACCGGCAGGGGGGAGAGACCCAGTACTTC.

This chain uses TRBV29-1 with TRBJ2-3, with D possibly called TRBD1 or TRBD2 (6 bases each). Germline CDR1 is SQVTM and CDR2 is ANQGSEA. Trimming cost V 3 bases and J 0 bases, with 13 bases left between them. The CDR3 spans 15 residues. The CDR3 loop is CSVEWGAVSTDTQYF. DNA of the CDR3: TGCAGCGTTGAGTGGGGGGCTGTGAGCACAGATACGCAGTATTTT.

The count of this clonotype is one. The chain carries TRBV20-1 and TRBJ2-3; TRBD1 aligns across 10 bases. This CDR3 is 14 amino acids long. With V trimmed by 0 bases and J by 6 bases, 3 bases remained unmatched. The germline gives CDR1 DFQATT, CDR2 SNEGSKA (reference sequence). In DNA, the CDR3 is TGCAGTGCTAGAGATGGGGGACAGGGGGATACGCAGTATTTT. This gives the protein CSARDGGQGDTQYF.

The CDR3 spells CASSLLRASSSTDTQYF. CDR3 sequence (DNA): TGCGCCAGCAGCTTGTTACGAGCCTCGTCTAGCACAGATACGCAGTATTTT. The chain combines TRBV5-1 with TRBJ2-3; D ambiguous. The V gene's germline CDR1 is SGHRS and CDR2 YFSETQ. The CDR3 has 17 residues. The V end lost 1 base, the J end lost 0 bases, and 15 bases lay between the germline ends.

In this sample, this clonotype turned up many times. V is TRBV27 and J is TRBJ1-6; 7 bases match TRBD1. Germline loops: CDR1 MNHEY, CDR2 SMNVEV (reference sequence). V lost 0 bases to trimming and J lost 7 bases; unmatched junction nucleotides: 9. The CDR3 sequence is 17 residues long. The CDR3 DNA sequence: TGTGCCAGCAGTTTATCGATTAGCGGGACAGTCAATTCACCCCTCCACTTT. This translates into CASSLSISGTVNSPLHF.

This clonotype was seen at least ten times. The chain recombines TRBV5-1 with TRBJ2-3; 14 nucleotides agree with TRBD2. The CDR3 extends over 17 amino acids. Trimming at V came to 4 bases and at J to 2 bases, leaving 6 bases not matched to a gene. Germline CDR1 and CDR2: SGHRS and YFSETQ. The CDR3 loop reads CASSRWGLAGATDTQYF. CDR3 DNA: TGCGCCAGCAGCCGCTGGGGACTAGCGGGGGCCACAGATACGCAGTATTTT.

V gene TRBV4-2 combines with J gene TRBJ2-5; 15 nucleotides agree with TRBD2. The CDR3 contains 16 residues. V shed 6 bases and J 8 bases; nucleotides not matched to a gene: 10. Germline V lookup: CDR1 LGHNA, CDR2 YNFKEQ. The DNA for the CDR3 is TGTGCCAGCAGTGTGATCGGGACTAGCGGGGGGTACACCCAGTACTTC. It codes for CASSVIGTSGGYTQYF.

V and J are TRBV24-1 and TRBJ2-5; 14 positions match TRBD2. The CDR3 is made up of 17 amino acids. The germline V gene encodes CDR1 KGHDR and CDR2 SFDVKD. Trimming removed 7 bases from V and 0 bases from J; junction bases left unmatched: 6. The CDR3: CATSSGTSGRYQETQYF. CDR3 DNA: TGTGCCACCAGCTCCGGGACTAGCGGGAGATACCAAGAGACCCAGTACTTC.

This clonotype was recorded many times. The chain links TRBV7-2 to TRBJ2-5, with 11 bases that match TRBD1. CDR1 and CDR2 (germline): SGHTA, FQGNSA. The CDR3 is made up of 15 amino acids. With V trimmed by 1 base and J by 6 bases, 4 bases remained unmatched. This CDR3 is CASSLDGTGGQTQYF. CDR3 bases: TGTGCCAGCAGCTTAGATGGGACAGGGGGACAGACCCAGTACTTC.

The chain combines TRBV5-4 with TRBJ2-6; a weak D match, TRBD2 (6 bases). CDR3 length: 15 residues. V was clipped by 5 bases and J by 1 base, with 10 bases between them. Germline V gene lookup returns CDR1 SGHNT and CDR2 YYREEE (reference sequence). CDR3 sequence reads: CASRRDLSGANVLTF. CDR3 nucleotides: TGTGCCAGCAGACGGGACTTATCTGGGGCCAACGTCCTGACTTTC.

The rearrangement joins TRBV29-1 to TRBJ1-4; a weak D match, TRBD1 (5 bases). The CDR3 is 13 amino acids. Trimming removed 8 bases from V and 0 bases from J, with 10 bases in between. Germline V gene sequence: CDR1 SQVTM, CDR2 ANQGSEA. The CDR3 is CSSLGATNEKLFF. The CDR3 DNA follows: TGCAGCAGTCTAGGGGCAACTAATGAAAAACTGTTTTTT.

Only a few counts were recorded for this clonotype. The CDR3 bases are TGTGCCAGCAGTCGGACCCCAAACACCATATATTTT. Translation gives CASSRTPNTIYF. V usage is TRBV2 and J usage is TRBJ1-3, with D unresolved. Germline V gene data show CDR1 as SNHLY and CDR2 as FYNNEI. CDR3 length: 12 residues. Trimming cost V 5 bases and J 6 bases, with 8 bases left between them.

As regards this clonotype: Possible read error: a much larger clone is one base away. The V and J genes are TRBV18 and TRBJ2-1; no clear D. The germline gives CDR1 KGHSH, CDR2 LQKENI. This CDR3 spans 14 amino acids. The CDR3 nucleotides are TGTGCCGGCTCACCACCGGCTAGTCCCAGCGAGCAGTTCTTC. Its translation is CAGSPPASPSEQFF.

The chain links TRBV9 to TRBJ2-7, with TRBD2 matching 14 bases. Germline CDR1 is SGDLS and CDR2 is YYNGEE. Trimming took 4 bases from V and 4 from J; bases not matched to a gene: 4. The CDR3 sequence is 15 residues long. CDR3 loop: CASSLTSGGAYEQYF. In DNA, the CDR3 is TGTGCCAGCAGCCTGACTAGCGGGGGGGCGTACGAGCAGTACTTC.

This clonotype came up many times. A much more abundant neighbour one base away suggests this may be a read error. The chain recombines TRBV19 with TRBJ2-2, with D possibly matching TRBD1 (6 bases). Between the trimmed V and J ends, which lost 5 bases and 2 bases, there was a span of 15 bases. The CDR3 runs to 16 residues. Germline assignment: CDR1 LNHDA and CDR2 SQIVND (reference sequence). DNA for the CDR3: TGTGCCAGTAGTTTACGCAGGACAGATAACACCGGGGAGCTGTTTTTT. Amino acid sequence: CASSLRRTDNTGELFF.

This clonotype has ten or more counts. The rearrangement links TRBV20-1 to TRBJ2-3, with a possible D match to TRBD2 (6 bases). This CDR3 spans 13 amino acids. Germline V gene lookup returns CDR1 DFQATT and CDR2 SNEGSKA (reference sequence). V was trimmed by 6 bases and J by 2 bases, leaving 12 bases between them. For the CDR3, the DNA is TGCAGTGCGACCGCGGGGTTCACAGATACGCAGTATTTT. This sequence encodes CSATAGFTDTQYF.